This T cell receptor beta chain appears in the sequencing data of a study of blood T cell repertoires in COVID-19. V lost 1 base to trimming and J lost 0 bases; unmatched junction nucleotides: 5. The CDR3 consists of 16 residues. The V gene's germline CDR1 is SGHVS and CDR2 FNYEAQ. Profiling relied on immunoSEQ multiplex PCR, and the TCRdb table lists in-frame clones only, not all of them. This sample has roughly 290,000 clones, with 75% to 90% found just once. The study drew participants aged roughly 18 to 95 years from around 24 US areas. The sample comprised PBMCs or T cells enriched from blood (not recorded which). This chain links TRBV7-6 with TRBJ2-7, with 8 bases lining up with TRBD1. The TCR sequence derives from a young man who had recovered from COVID-19. The CDR3 DNA reads TGTGCCAGCAGCTTAGTACGGACAGGGAGCTCCTACGAGCAGTACTTC. It is translated as CASSLVRTGSSYEQYF.